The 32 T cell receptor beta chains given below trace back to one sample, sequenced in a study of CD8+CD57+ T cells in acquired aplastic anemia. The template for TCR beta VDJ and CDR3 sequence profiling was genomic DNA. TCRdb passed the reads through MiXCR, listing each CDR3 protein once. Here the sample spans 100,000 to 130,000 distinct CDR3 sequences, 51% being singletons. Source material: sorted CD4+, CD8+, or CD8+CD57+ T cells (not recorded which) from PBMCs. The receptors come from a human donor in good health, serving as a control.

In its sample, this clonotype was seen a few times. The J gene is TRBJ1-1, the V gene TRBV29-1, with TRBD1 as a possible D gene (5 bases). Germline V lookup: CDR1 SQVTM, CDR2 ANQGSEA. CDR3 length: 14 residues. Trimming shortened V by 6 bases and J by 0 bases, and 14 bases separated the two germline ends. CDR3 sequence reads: CSVQGGNMNTEAFF. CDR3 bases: TGCAGCGTGCAGGGTGGGAACATGAACACTGAAGCTTTCTTT.

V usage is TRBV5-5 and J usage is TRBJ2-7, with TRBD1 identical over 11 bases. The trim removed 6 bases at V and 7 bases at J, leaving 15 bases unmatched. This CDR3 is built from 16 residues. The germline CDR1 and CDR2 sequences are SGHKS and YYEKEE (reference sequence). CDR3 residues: CASNTRTGGVSEEQYF. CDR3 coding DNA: TGTGCCAGCAACACGCGGACAGGGGGCGTCTCGGAGGAGCAGTACTTC.

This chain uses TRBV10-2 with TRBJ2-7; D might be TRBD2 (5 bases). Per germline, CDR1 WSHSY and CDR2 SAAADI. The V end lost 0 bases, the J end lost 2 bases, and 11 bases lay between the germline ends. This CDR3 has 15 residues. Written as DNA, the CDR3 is TGCGCCAGCAGTGAGTCTAGCGTAGGAACCTACGAGCAGTACTTC. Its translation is CASSESSVGTYEQYF.

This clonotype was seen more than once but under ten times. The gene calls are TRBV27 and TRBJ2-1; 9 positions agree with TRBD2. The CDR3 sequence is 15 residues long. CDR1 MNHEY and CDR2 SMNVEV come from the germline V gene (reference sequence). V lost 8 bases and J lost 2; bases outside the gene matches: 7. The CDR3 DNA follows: TGTGCCAGCCGGCGGGGGGGATCGCCCTACAATGAGCAGTTCTTC. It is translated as CASRRGGSPYNEQFF.

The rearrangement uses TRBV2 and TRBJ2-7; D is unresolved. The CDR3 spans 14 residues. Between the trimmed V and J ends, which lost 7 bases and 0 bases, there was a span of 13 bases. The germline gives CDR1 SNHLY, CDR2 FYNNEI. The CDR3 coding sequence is TGTGCCAGCACTCTCGACATATCCTCCTACGAGCAGTACTTC. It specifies CASTLDISSYEQYF.

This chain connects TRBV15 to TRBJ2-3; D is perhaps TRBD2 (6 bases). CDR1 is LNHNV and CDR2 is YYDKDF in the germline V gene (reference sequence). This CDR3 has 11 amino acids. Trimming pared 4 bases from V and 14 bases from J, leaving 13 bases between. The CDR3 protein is CATSTPGLGYF. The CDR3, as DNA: TGTGCCACCAGCACGCCGGGACTTGGGTATTTT. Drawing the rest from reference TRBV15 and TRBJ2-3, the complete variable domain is DAMVIQNPRYQVTQFGKPVTLSCSQTLNHNVMYWYQQKSSQAPKLLFHYYDKDFNNEADTPDNFQSRRPNTSFCFLDIRSPGLGDTAMYLCATSTPGLGYFGPGTRLTVL.

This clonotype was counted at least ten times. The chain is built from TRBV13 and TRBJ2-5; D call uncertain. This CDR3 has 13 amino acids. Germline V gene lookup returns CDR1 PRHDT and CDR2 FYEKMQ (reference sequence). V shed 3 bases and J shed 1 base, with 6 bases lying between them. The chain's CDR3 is CASSFNTQETQYF. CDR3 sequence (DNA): TGTGCCAGCAGCTTTAACACCCAAGAGACCCAGTACTTC.

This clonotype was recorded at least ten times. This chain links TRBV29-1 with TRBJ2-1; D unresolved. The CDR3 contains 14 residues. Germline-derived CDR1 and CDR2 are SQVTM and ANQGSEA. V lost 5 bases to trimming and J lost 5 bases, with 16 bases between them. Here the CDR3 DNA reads TGCAGCGTTTACCCAGGTCAGGTGAACAATGAGCAGTTCTTC. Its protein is CSVYPGQVNNEQFF.

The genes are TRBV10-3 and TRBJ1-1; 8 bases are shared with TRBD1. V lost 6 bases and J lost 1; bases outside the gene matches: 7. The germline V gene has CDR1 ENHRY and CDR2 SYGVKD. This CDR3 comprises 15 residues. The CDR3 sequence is CAIRVTGDGNTEAFF. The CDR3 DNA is TGTGCCATCAGGGTGACAGGGGACGGGAACACTGAAGCTTTCTTT.

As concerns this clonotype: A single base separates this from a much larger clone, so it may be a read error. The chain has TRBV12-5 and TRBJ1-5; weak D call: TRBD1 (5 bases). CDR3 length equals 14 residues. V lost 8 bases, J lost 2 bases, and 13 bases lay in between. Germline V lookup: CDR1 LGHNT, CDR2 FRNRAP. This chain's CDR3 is CASSRGGCNQPQHF. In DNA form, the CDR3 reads TGTGCTAGTAGCCGTGGGGGTTGCAATCAGCCCCAGCATTTT.

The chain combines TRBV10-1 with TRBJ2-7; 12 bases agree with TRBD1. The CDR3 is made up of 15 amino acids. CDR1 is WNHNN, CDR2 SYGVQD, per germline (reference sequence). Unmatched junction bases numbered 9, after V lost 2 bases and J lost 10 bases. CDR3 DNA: TGCGCCAGCAGTGAGGCGGGACAGGGGGCCTCCTTCCAGTACTTC. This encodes CASSEAGQGASFQYF.

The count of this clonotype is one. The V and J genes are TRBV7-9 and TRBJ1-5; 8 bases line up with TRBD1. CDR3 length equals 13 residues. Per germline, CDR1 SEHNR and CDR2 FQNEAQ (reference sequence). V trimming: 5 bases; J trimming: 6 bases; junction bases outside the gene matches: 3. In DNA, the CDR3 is TGTGCCAGCAGCCAGGGGGCGGCTCAGCCCCAGCATTTT. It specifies CASSQGAAQPQHF. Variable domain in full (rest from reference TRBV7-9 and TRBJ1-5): DTGVSQNPRHKITKRGQNVTFRCDPISEHNRLYWYRQTLGQGPEFLTYFQNEAQLEKSRLLSDRFSAERPKGSFSTLEIQRTEQGDSAMYLCASSQGAAQPQHFGDGTRLSIL.

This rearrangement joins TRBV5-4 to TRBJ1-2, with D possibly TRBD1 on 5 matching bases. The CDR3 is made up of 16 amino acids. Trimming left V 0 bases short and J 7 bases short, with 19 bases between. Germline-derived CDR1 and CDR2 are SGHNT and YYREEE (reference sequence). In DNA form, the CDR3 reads TGTGCCAGCAGCTTGGACGATCCGGGGGTGCGGCGTGGCTACACCTTC. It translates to CASSLDDPGVRRGYTF. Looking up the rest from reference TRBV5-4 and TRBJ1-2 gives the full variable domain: ETGVTQSPTHLIKTRGQQVTLRCSSQSGHNTVSWYQQALGQGPQFIFQYYREEENGRGNFPPRFSGLQFPNYSSELNVNALELDDSALYLCASSLDDPGVRRGYTFGSGTRLTVV.

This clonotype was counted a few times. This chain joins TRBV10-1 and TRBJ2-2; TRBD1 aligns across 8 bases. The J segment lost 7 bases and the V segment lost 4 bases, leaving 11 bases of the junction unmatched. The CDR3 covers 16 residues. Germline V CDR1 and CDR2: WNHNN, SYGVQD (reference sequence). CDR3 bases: TGCGCCAGCAGTGCGATCAGGGGGCGAGAAGGCGGGGAGCTGTTTTTT. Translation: CASSAIRGREGGELFF.

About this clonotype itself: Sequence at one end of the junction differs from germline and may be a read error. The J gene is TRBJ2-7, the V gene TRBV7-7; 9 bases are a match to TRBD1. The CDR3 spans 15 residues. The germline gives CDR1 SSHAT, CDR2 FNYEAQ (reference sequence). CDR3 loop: CASSLAGTGPYEQYF. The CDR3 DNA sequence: TGTGCTAGCAGCTTAGCCGGGACAGGGCCCTACGAGCAGTACTTC.

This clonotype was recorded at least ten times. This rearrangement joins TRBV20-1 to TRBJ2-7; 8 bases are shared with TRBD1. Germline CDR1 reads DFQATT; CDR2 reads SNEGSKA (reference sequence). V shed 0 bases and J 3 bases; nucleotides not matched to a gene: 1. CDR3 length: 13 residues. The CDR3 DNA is TGCAGTGCTAGAGAGGGACAGGACTACGAGCAGTACTTC. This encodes CSAREGQDYEQYF.

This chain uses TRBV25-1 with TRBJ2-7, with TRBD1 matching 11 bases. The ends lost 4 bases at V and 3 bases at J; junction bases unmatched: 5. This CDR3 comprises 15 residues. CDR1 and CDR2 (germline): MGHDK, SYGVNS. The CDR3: CASSGGGQGVYEQYF. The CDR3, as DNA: TGTGCCAGCAGTGGGGGGGGACAGGGGGTCTACGAGCAGTACTTC.

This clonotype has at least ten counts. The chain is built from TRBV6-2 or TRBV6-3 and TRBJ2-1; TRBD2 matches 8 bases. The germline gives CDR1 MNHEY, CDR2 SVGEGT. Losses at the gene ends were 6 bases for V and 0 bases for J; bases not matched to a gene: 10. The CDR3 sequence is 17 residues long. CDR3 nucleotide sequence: TGTGCCAGCAGAGGACATAGCGGGGTTTCCTCCTACAATGAGCAGTTCTTC. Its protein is CASRGHSGVSSYNEQFF.

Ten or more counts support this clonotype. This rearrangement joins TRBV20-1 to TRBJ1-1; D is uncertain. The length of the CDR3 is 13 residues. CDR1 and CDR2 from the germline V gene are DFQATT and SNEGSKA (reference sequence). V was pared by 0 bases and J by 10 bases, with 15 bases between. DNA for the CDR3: TGCAGTGCTAGAGATTCTCGTCTCTTGGGAGCTTTCTTT. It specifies CSARDSRLLGAFF.

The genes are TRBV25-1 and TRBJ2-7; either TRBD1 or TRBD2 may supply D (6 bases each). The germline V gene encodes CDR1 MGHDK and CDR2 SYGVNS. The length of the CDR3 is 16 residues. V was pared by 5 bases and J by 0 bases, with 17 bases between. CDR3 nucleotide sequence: TGTGCCAGCAGTTACTCGATAAAGGGGGGCTCCTACGAGCAGTACTTC. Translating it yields CASSYSIKGGSYEQYF.

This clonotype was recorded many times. DNA for the CDR3: TGTGCCAGCAGTACCCCGGGGGCCAATCAGCCCCAGCATTTT. It specifies CASSTPGANQPQHF. This chain joins TRBV6-2 or TRBV6-3 and TRBJ1-5; TRBD1 might be the D (6 bases). The CDR3 has 14 amino acids. In germline, CDR1 is MNHEY, CDR2 SVGEGT. V was cut by 5 bases and J by 3 bases, with 11 bases left in between.

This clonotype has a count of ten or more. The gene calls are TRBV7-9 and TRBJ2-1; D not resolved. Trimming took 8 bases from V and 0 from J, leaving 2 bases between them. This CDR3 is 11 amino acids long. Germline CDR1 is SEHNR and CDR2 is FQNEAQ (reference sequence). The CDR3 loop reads CASGSYNEQFF. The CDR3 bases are TGTGCCAGCGGCTCCTACAATGAGCAGTTCTTC.

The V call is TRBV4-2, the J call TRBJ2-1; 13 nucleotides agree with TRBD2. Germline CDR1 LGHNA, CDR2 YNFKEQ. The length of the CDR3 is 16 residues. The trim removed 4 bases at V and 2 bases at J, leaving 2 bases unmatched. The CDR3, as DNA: TGTGCCAGCAGCCTCACTAGCGGGGGGGCCTACAATGAGCAGTTCTTC. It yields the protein CASSLTSGGAYNEQFF.

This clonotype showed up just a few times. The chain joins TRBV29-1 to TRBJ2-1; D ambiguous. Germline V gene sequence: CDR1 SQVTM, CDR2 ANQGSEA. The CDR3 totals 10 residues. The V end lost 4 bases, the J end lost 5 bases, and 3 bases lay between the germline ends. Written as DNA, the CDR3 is TGCAGCGTTGCCCACAATGAGCAGTTCTTC. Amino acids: CSVAHNEQFF.

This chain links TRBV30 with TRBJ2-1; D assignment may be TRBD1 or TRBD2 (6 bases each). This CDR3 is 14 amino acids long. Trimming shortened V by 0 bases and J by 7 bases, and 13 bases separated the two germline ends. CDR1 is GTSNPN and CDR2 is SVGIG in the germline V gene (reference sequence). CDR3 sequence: CAWSVGGLGNEQFF. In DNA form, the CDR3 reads TGTGCCTGGAGTGTCGGGGGCTTGGGGAATGAGCAGTTCTTC.

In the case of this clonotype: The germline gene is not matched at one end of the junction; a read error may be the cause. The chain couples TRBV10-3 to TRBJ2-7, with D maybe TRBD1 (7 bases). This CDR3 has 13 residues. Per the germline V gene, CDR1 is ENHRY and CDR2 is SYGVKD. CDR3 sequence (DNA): TGTGCCAGCAGTTTACAACAGGGGAGGGAGCAGTACTTC. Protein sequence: CASSLQQGREQYF.

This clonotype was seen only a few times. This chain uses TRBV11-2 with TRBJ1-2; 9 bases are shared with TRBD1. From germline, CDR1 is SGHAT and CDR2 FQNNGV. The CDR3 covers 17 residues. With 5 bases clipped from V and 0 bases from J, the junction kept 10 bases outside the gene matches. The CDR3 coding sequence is TGTGCCAGCAGCATTGACAGGGGGTTGGTGACTAACTATGGCTACACCTTC. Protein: CASSIDRGLVTNYGYTF.

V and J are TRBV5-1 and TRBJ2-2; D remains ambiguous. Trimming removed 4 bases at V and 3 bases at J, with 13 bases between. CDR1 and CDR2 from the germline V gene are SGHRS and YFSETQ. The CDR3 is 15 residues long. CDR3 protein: CASSPGNTDTGELFF. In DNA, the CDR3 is TGCGCCAGCAGCCCGGGTAATACGGACACCGGGGAGCTGTTTTTT.

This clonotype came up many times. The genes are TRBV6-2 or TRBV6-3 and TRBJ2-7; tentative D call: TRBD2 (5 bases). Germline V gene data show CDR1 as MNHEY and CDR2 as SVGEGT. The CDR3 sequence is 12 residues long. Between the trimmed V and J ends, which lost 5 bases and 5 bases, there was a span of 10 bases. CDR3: CASSAGIHEQYF. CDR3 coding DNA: TGTGCCAGCAGTGCCGGGATCCACGAGCAGTACTTC.

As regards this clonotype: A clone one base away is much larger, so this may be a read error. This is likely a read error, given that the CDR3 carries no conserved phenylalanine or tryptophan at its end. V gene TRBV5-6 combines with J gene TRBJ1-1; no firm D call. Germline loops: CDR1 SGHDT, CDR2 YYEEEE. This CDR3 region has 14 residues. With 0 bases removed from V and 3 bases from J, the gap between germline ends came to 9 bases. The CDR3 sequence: CASSLEREYTEAFS. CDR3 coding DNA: TGTGCCAGCAGCTTGGAGAGAGAATACACTGAAGCTTTCTCT.

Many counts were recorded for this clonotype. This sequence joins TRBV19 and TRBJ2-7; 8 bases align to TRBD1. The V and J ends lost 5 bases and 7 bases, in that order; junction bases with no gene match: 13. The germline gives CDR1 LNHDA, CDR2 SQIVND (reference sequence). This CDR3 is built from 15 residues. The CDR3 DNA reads TGTGCCAGTAGTCCGTCCGGACGGACAGGGTTGGAGCAGTACTTC. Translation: CASSPSGRTGLEQYF.

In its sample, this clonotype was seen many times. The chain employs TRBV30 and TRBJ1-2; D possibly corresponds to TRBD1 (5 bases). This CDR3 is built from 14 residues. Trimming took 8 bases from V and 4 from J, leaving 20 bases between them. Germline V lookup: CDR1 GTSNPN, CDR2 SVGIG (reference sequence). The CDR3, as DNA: TGTGCCGGATCTATGACGGCAGGGCGCTATGGCTACACCTTC. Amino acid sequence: CAGSMTAGRYGYTF.